This entry lists 10 T cell receptor beta chains sequenced from one sample in a study of response to subunit inactivated influenza vaccine. TCRdb re-analysed the RT-PCR reads in MiXCR, keeping a single row per CDR3 protein. The sample lists around 540,000 distinct CDR3 sequences, 10% to 15% occurring once. The starting material was PBMCs from blood, obtained on the day of vaccination. Receptors originate from a man in his fifties who received an inactivated influenza vaccine.

This clonotype was seen a handful of times. J is TRBJ1-1 and V is TRBV5-1; tentative D call: TRBD1 (5 bases). The CDR3 runs 14 residues. Per germline, CDR1 SGHRS and CDR2 YFSETQ. With 1 base removed from V and 3 bases from J, the gap between germline ends came to 10 bases. The CDR3 sequence: CASSLPTADTEAFF. Written as DNA, the CDR3 is TGCGCCAGCAGCTTGCCGACAGCCGACACTGAAGCTTTCTTT.

A few counts support this clonotype. CDR3 in DNA: TGTGCCAGCCCCGGGACAGGGGGAACAGATACGCAGTATTTT. Encoded protein: CASPGTGGTDTQYF. V usage is TRBV2 and J usage is TRBJ2-3, with 11 positions matching TRBD1. V lost 8 bases, J lost 3 bases, and 4 bases stayed unmatched. Germline CDR1 reads SNHLY; CDR2 reads FYNNEI. The CDR3 contains 14 residues. Based on the CDR3 plus reference TRBV2 and TRBJ2-3, the full variable domain is EPEVTQTPSHQVTQMGQEVILRCVPISNHLYFYWYRQILGQKVEFLVSFYNNEISEKSEIFDDQFSVERPDGSNFTLKIRSTKLEDSAMYFCASPGTGGTDTQYFGPGTRLTVL.

V gene TRBV5-1 combines with J gene TRBJ2-5; D tentatively fits TRBD1 or TRBD2 (5 bases each). V lost 0 bases and J 1 base, leaving 10 bases between the germline ends. The CDR3 loop spans 15 amino acids. Germline lookup yields CDR1 SGHRS and CDR2 YFSETQ. As DNA, the CDR3 is TGCGCCAGCAGCTTGGACCCGGGGCCCCAAGAGACCCAGTACTTC. It specifies CASSLDPGPQETQYF.

This clonotype showed up just a few times. The V and J genes are TRBV6-5 and TRBJ2-7; 8 bases are a match to TRBD2. The length of the CDR3 is 15 residues. In germline, CDR1 is MNHEY, CDR2 SVGAGI. The trim removed 3 bases at V and 3 bases at J, leaving 7 bases unmatched. The CDR3 loop is CASSYRRGENYEQYF. The CDR3, as DNA: TGTGCCAGCAGTTATCGGCGGGGGGAAAACTACGAGCAGTACTTC.

The rearrangement joins TRBV4-2 to TRBJ2-3; 13 bases align to TRBD2. Germline V lookup: CDR1 LGHNA, CDR2 YNFKEQ. The CDR3 is 16 residues long. V shed 1 base, J shed 5 bases, and the junction held 3 bases outside the gene matches. The CDR3 reads CASSQGGLAGVDTQYF. DNA for the CDR3: TGTGCCAGCAGCCAAGGCGGACTAGCGGGAGTAGATACGCAGTATTTT.

About this clonotype: A much larger clonotype is one base distant, so this may be a read error. V and J are TRBV2 and TRBJ2-3, with 7 bases fitting TRBD2. The germline gives CDR1 SNHLY, CDR2 FYNNEI. There are 16 residues in the CDR3. The CDR3 protein is CACSEASGTNTDTQYF. In DNA form, the CDR3 reads TGTGCCTGCAGTGAAGCTAGCGGAACAAACACAGATACGCAGTATTTT.

The V and J genes are TRBV6-5 and TRBJ2-7, with TRBD1 matching 8 bases. The CDR3 covers 13 residues. Trimming removed 4 bases from V and 5 bases from J; junction bases left unmatched: 4. Germline-derived CDR1 and CDR2 are MNHEY and SVGAGI. This CDR3 is CASSLRTGNEQYF. The CDR3 region has the DNA TGTGCCAGCAGTTTGCGGACAGGGAACGAGCAGTACTTC.

The chain recombines TRBV9 with TRBJ2-2; D might be TRBD1 or TRBD2, each matching 5 bases. Germline V gene data show CDR1 as SGDLS and CDR2 as YYNGEE. The CDR3 has 14 residues. V was clipped by 3 bases and J by 4 bases, with 10 bases between them. The CDR3 loop reads CASSGEGSTGELFF. Written as DNA, the CDR3 is TGTGCCAGCAGCGGCGAGGGGAGCACCGGGGAGCTGTTTTTT.

This chain joins TRBV4-1 and TRBJ2-7; maybe TRBD1 (8 bases). V was trimmed by 3 bases and J by 6 bases, leaving 21 bases between them. The CDR3 totals 16 residues. Germline lookup yields CDR1 MGHRA and CDR2 YSYEKL. The CDR3 region has the DNA TGCGCCAGCAGCCACCCCGGGAGGACAGGGCGTGGCGAGCAGTACTTC. Its translation: CASSHPGRTGRGEQYF.

This clonotype was counted ten times or more. This chain uses TRBV6-2 or TRBV6-3 with TRBJ2-7; no firm D call. Germline V gives CDR1 MNHEY, CDR2 SVGEGT. CDR3 size: 11 residues. V was pared by 5 bases and J by 4 bases, with 6 bases between. As DNA, the CDR3 is TGTGCCAGCAGTACCCTTTACGAGCAGTACTTC. It translates to CASSTLYEQYF.